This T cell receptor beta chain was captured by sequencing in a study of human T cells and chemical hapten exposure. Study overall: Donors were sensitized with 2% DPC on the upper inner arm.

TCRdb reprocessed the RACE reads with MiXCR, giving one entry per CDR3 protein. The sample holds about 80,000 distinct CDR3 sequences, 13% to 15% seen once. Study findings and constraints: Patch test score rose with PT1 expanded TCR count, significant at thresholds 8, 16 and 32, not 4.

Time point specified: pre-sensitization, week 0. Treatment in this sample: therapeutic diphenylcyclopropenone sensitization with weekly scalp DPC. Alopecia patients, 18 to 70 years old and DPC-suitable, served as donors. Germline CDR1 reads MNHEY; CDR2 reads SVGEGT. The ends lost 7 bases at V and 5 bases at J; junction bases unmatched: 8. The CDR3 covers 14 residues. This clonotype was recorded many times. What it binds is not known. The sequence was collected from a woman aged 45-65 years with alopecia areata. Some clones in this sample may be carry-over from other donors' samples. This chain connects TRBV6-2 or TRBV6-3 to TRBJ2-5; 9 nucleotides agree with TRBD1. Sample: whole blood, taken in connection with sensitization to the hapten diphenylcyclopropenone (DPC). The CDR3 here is CASKSGQGLETQYF. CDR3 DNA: TGTGCCAGCAAATCGGGACAGGGCTTGGAGACCCAGTACTTC.